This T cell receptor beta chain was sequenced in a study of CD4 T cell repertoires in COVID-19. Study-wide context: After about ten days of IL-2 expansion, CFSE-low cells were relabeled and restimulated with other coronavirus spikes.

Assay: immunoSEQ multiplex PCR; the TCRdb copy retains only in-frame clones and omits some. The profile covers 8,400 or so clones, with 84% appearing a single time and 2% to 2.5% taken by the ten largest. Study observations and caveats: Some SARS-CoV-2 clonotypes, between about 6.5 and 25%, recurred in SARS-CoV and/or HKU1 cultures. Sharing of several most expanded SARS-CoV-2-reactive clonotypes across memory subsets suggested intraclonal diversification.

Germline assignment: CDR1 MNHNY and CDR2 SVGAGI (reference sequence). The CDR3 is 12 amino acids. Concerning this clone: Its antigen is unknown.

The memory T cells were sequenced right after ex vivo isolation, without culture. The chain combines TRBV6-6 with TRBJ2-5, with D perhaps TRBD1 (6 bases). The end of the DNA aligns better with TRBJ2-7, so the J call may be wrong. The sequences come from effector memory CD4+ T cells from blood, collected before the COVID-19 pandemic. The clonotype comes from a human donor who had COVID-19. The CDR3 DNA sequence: TGTGCCAGCAGGACTACAGGGAACGAGCAGTACTTC. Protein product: CASRTTGNEQYF.